The next 29 T cell receptor beta chains were all read from a single sample in a study of T cell responses to AZD1222 COVID-19 vaccine. Profiling relied on immunoSEQ multiplex PCR, and the TCRdb table lists in-frame clones only, not all of them. The sample contains some 150,000 clones, 90% to 95% of which appear only once. The input for sequencing was peripheral blood, taken on day 0 of AZD1222 vaccination. Receptor source: an adult in good health.

The chain has TRBV4-3 and TRBJ1-1; D gene ambiguous. Germline CDR1 and CDR2: LGHNA and YSLEER. Trimming took off 1 base at V and 4 bases at J, with 7 bases between the two ends. This CDR3 has 13 amino acids. DNA of the CDR3: TGCGCCAGCAGCCAAGGCCAACTCACTGAAGCTTTCTTT. Protein product: CASSQGQLTEAFF.

Here the CDR3 reads CASRRTSGRGDTQYF. In DNA, the CDR3 is TGTGCCAGCAGGCGCACTAGCGGGAGAGGAGATACGCAGTATTTT. The rearrangement joins TRBV28 to TRBJ2-3; 11 bases match TRBD2. Trimming took 6 bases from V and 5 from J; bases not matched to a gene: 7. This CDR3 is built from 15 residues. Germline V CDR1 and CDR2: MDHEN, SYDVKM.

This clone was detected a few times. CDR3 sequence: CASSDKSDSPLHF. CDR3 sequence (DNA): TGTGCCAGCTCAGATAAGTCCGATTCACCCCTCCACTTT. The chain combines TRBV18 with TRBJ1-6; D ambiguous. Germline V gene data show CDR1 as KGHSH and CDR2 as LQKENI. This CDR3 is built from 13 residues. The V gene lost 5 bases and the J gene lost 8 bases, with 10 bases spanning the gap.

The chain recombines TRBV3-1 (or the pseudogene TRBV3-2) with TRBJ1-1; the D is unclear. CDR1 is LGHDT, CDR2 YNNKEL, per germline (reference sequence). V lost 2 bases, J lost 3 bases, and 7 bases lay in between. This CDR3 contains 13 residues. Written as DNA, the CDR3 is TGTGCCAGCAGCCAAAGAGTTGACACTGAAGCTTTCTTT. This gives the protein CASSQRVDTEAFF.

V is TRBV28 and J is TRBJ1-5; TRBD1 matches at 8 bases. Trimming took 5 bases from V and 3 from J; bases not matched to a gene: 12. This CDR3 has 17 amino acids. The V gene's germline CDR1 is MDHEN and CDR2 SYDVKM. CDR3 DNA sequence: TGTGCCAGCAGTCGCCGGGACAGGACCTTATTCAATCAGCCCCAGCATTTT. Amino acid sequence: CASSRRDRTLFNQPQHF.

This rearrangement joins TRBV30 to TRBJ2-1, with D possibly matching TRBD1 (5 bases). V gave up 7 bases and J gave up 3 bases, with 16 bases separating them. The CDR3 has 14 residues. Per germline, CDR1 GTSNPN and CDR2 SVGIG (reference sequence). The CDR3 nucleotides read TGTGCCTACGAAGGGGAAAGAGGCTACAATGAGCAGTTCTTC. Its protein is CAYEGERGYNEQFF.

In this sample, this clone turned up once. V and J are TRBV29-1 and TRBJ2-1; 7 bases agree with TRBD2. The CDR3 is made up of 15 amino acids. V lost 2 bases to trimming and J lost 8 bases; unmatched junction nucleotides: 12. Per the germline V gene, CDR1 is SQVTM and CDR2 is ANQGSEA. The CDR3 protein is CSVESGEGLRHEQFF. DNA of the CDR3: TGCAGCGTTGAATCGGGGGAGGGCCTTCGGCATGAGCAGTTCTTC.

CDR3 region: CASSFQRDSYGYTF. CDR3 DNA sequence: TGTGCCAGCAGTTTTCAAAGAGATTCCTATGGCTACACCTTC. This chain connects TRBV27 to TRBJ1-2; D gene ambiguous. Germline-derived CDR1 and CDR2 are MNHEY and SMNVEV (reference sequence). CDR3 size: 14 residues. Trimming stripped 3 bases from V and 4 bases from J, with 12 bases between.

The chain links TRBV6-2 or TRBV6-3 to TRBJ1-2; no clear D gene. Between the trimmed V and J ends, which lost 4 bases and 3 bases, there was a span of 6 bases. Germline V gene sequence: CDR1 MNHEY, CDR2 SVGEGT. There are 12 residues in the CDR3. This CDR3 is CASSFGYYGYTF. The CDR3 bases are TGTGCCAGCAGTTTCGGATACTATGGCTACACCTTC.

The rearrangement uses TRBV3-1 (or the pseudogene TRBV3-2) and TRBJ1-3; tentative D call: TRBD1 (6 bases). The V gene's germline CDR1 is LGHDT and CDR2 YNNKEL (reference sequence). Trimming took off 6 bases at V and 0 bases at J, with 9 bases between the two ends. The CDR3 spans 14 residues. CDR3 in DNA: TGTGCCAGCAGTCAGGGGAGCTCTGGAAACACCATATATTTT. Protein: CASSQGSSGNTIYF.

The V call is TRBV11-2, the J call TRBJ1-1, with 7 bases identical to TRBD1. Germline V gives CDR1 SGHAT, CDR2 FQNNGV. V gave up 3 bases and J gave up 1 base; unmatched junction bases: 11. The CDR3 spans 17 residues. The CDR3 is CASSLPIRGRGNTEAFF. CDR3 nucleotide sequence: TGTGCCAGCAGCTTGCCAATAAGGGGGCGGGGGAACACTGAAGCTTTCTTT.

The chain is built from TRBV20-1 and TRBJ1-4; D unclear. V shed 3 bases and J shed 6 bases, with 8 bases lying between them. Germline values: CDR1 DFQATT, CDR2 SNEGSKA (reference sequence). CDR3 size: 12 residues. CDR3 DNA sequence: TGCAGTGCTAGTGCTAACTATGAAAAACTGTTTTTT. Translation: CSASANYEKLFF.

V gene TRBV30 combines with J gene TRBJ2-7; TRBD2 agrees at 10 bases. Per germline, CDR1 GTSNPN and CDR2 SVGIG (reference sequence). Trimming took 4 bases from V and 4 from J; bases not matched to a gene: 4. The CDR3 spans 13 residues. The CDR3 loop reads CAWTLAGAYEQYF. The CDR3, as DNA: TGTGCCTGGACCCTAGCGGGAGCTTACGAGCAGTACTTC.

The chain couples TRBV15 to TRBJ1-2, with 7 bases identical to TRBD1. Trimming at V came to 0 bases and at J to 5 bases, leaving 12 bases not matched to a gene. The CDR3 loop spans 17 amino acids. Germline CDR1 and CDR2: LNHNV and YYDKDF (reference sequence). As DNA, the CDR3 is TGTGCCACCAGCAGAGATCTCCGCGGAGGGGGCTGGTATGGCTACACCTTC. Residues: CATSRDLRGGGWYGYTF.

The genes are TRBV7-9 and TRBJ1-2; unclear D gene. The CDR3 has 15 residues. Germline-derived CDR1 and CDR2 are SEHNR and FQNEAQ (reference sequence). Trimming took 3 bases from V and 3 from J, leaving 14 bases between them. CDR3 loop: CASSFQVSGDYGYTF. The CDR3 DNA sequence: TGTGCCAGCAGCTTTCAGGTCTCAGGCGACTATGGCTACACCTTC.

The chain employs TRBV9 and TRBJ2-1; 10 bases agree with TRBD2. The CDR3 loop spans 18 amino acids. V dropped 0 bases and J dropped 4; count of bases not matched to a gene: 10. Germline V CDR1 and CDR2: SGDLS, YYNGEE. Here the CDR3 reads CASSVDPISSGGYNEQFF. The CDR3 DNA sequence: TGTGCCAGCAGCGTAGACCCGATAAGTAGCGGGGGGTACAATGAGCAGTTCTTC.

A note on this clone: At the DNA level, this CDR3 is encoded by other sequences in the same sample as well. V gene TRBV13 combines with J gene TRBJ2-7, with 7 bases identical to TRBD2. Unmatched junction bases numbered 8, after V lost 0 bases and J lost 3 bases. The CDR3 contains 16 residues. Germline CDR1 PRHDT, CDR2 FYEKMQ (reference sequence). The CDR3 spells CASSLGSGDYYYEQYF. Written as DNA, the CDR3 is TGTGCCAGCAGCTTAGGGTCCGGGGACTACTACTACGAGCAGTACTTC.

The chain uses TRBV25-1 and TRBJ1-1, with D tentatively TRBD1 (6 bases). V was clipped by 0 bases and J by 7 bases, with 12 bases between them. The CDR3 sequence is 14 residues long. The germline V gene encodes CDR1 MGHDK and CDR2 SYGVNS. The CDR3 DNA reads as TGTGCCAGCAGTGAATATGATTCACAGGGTGAAGCTTTCTTT. Protein product: CASSEYDSQGEAFF.

The chain carries TRBV6-4 and TRBJ1-1; 7 positions agree with TRBD1. Germline CDR1 is MRHNA and CDR2 is SNTAGT. After removal of 4 bases from V and 7 bases from J, the junction contained 6 bases not matched to a gene. This CDR3 contains 13 residues. DNA of the CDR3: TGTGCCAGCAGTGGGGGACAGTCGAATGAAGCTTTCTTT. Translated: CASSGGQSNEAFF.

The genes are TRBV5-4 and TRBJ2-7; D not certain. Germline loops: CDR1 SGHNT, CDR2 YYREEE (reference sequence). The CDR3 loop spans 15 amino acids. The V and J ends lost 0 bases and 0 bases respectively, with 10 bases between them. CDR3 residues: CASSLEGQSSYEQYF. In DNA form, the CDR3 reads TGTGCCAGCAGCTTGGAGGGTCAGAGCTCCTACGAGCAGTACTTC.

V gene TRBV19 combines with J gene TRBJ1-5; TRBD1 agrees at 7 bases. V gave up 8 bases and J gave up 5 bases; unmatched junction bases: 6. Germline CDR1 reads LNHDA; CDR2 reads SQIVND (reference sequence). The CDR3 contains 13 residues. The CDR3 coding sequence is TGTGCCAGTGTGGAGGGGGCCCATCAGCCCCAGCATTTT. Residues: CASVEGAHQPQHF.

The rearrangement uses TRBV11-2 and TRBJ2-7, with D perhaps TRBD2 (5 bases). The CDR3 is 14 residues long. Germline V gene sequence: CDR1 SGHAT, CDR2 FQNNGV. V lost 4 bases and J 4 bases, leaving 14 bases between the germline ends. CDR3 coding DNA: TGTGCCAGCAGCTCTCGGGGTAAACCGTACGAGCAGTACTTC. Its translation: CASSSRGKPYEQYF.

The rearrangement joins TRBV10-3 to TRBJ1-2; a weak D match, TRBD1 (5 bases). Trimming shortened V by 8 bases and J by 8 bases, and 12 bases separated the two germline ends. This CDR3 spans 11 amino acids. Germline V gene lookup returns CDR1 ENHRY and CDR2 SYGVKD. The CDR3 sequence is CAIGGTVGYTF. The CDR3 DNA sequence: TGTGCCATCGGGGGAACAGTCGGCTACACCTTC.

The rearrangement uses TRBV28 and TRBJ1-5; D gene unclear. The V and J ends lost 6 bases and 8 bases respectively, with 20 bases between them. Germline V gene data show CDR1 as MDHEN and CDR2 as SYDVKM. This CDR3 has 15 amino acids. The CDR3 sequence is CASSPPSPLIKPQHF. CDR3 nucleotides: TGTGCCAGCAGCCCCCCGTCCCCATTGATCAAGCCCCAGCATTTT. Using reference TRBV28 and TRBJ1-5 for the parts outside the CDR3, the full variable domain is DVKVTQSSRYLVKRTGEKVFLECVQDMDHENMFWYRQDPGLGLRLIYFSYDVKMKEKGDIPEGYSVSREKKERFSLILESASTNQTSMYLCASSPPSPLIKPQHFGDGTRLSIL.

This clone appeared once. The chain carries TRBV7-3 and TRBJ1-2; D remains ambiguous. This CDR3 is built from 13 residues. Trimming removed 4 bases from V and 6 bases from J, with 12 bases in between. CDR1 and CDR2 (germline): SGHTA, FQGTGA. CDR3 bases: TGTGCCAGCAGCTCCCATGGGGAGGATGGCTACACCTTC. Amino acids: CASSSHGEDGYTF.

This rearrangement joins TRBV5-1 to TRBJ2-5; D is unclear. Per germline, CDR1 SGHRS and CDR2 YFSETQ. V gave up 1 base and J gave up 4 bases, with 8 bases separating them. This CDR3 region has 13 residues. The CDR3 DNA reads TGCGCCAGCAGCTTGACAACAAGAGAGACCCAGTACTTC. Protein: CASSLTTRETQYF.

The V gene is TRBV7-9, the J gene TRBJ1-5; D not resolved. The CDR3 contains 14 residues. The V end was cut by 1 base, the J end by 1 base, with 5 bases between. CDR1 is SEHNR, CDR2 FQNEAQ, per germline (reference sequence). CDR3 residues: CASSLDRSNQPQHF. The CDR3 coding sequence is TGTGCCAGCAGCTTAGATCGAAGCAATCAGCCCCAGCATTTT.

The gene calls are TRBV25-1 and TRBJ1-1; D is unclear. CDR1 MGHDK and CDR2 SYGVNS come from the germline V gene. V dropped 1 base and J dropped 1 base, with 7 bases sitting between them. There are 14 residues in the CDR3. The CDR3 is CASSEFSRNTEAFF. CDR3 coding DNA: TGTGCCAGCAGTGAATTCAGCAGGAACACTGAAGCTTTCTTT.

This clone was seen a handful of times. This chain connects TRBV9 to TRBJ2-7; 8 bases align to TRBD2. Germline V gives CDR1 SGDLS, CDR2 YYNGEE. The V and J ends lost 0 bases and 6 bases, in that order; junction bases with no gene match: 5. This CDR3 spans 14 amino acids. The CDR3 coding sequence is TGTGCCAGCAGCGTAGACGGGGGGGCCGGCGAGCAGTACTTC. The encoded protein is CASSVDGGAGEQYF. Using reference TRBV9 and TRBJ2-7 for the parts outside the CDR3, the full variable domain is DSGVTQTPKHLITATGQRVTLRCSPRSGDLSVYWYQQSLDQGLQFLIQYYNGEERAKGNILERFSAQQFPDLHSELNLSSLELGDSALYFCASSVDGGAGEQYFGPGTRLTVT.